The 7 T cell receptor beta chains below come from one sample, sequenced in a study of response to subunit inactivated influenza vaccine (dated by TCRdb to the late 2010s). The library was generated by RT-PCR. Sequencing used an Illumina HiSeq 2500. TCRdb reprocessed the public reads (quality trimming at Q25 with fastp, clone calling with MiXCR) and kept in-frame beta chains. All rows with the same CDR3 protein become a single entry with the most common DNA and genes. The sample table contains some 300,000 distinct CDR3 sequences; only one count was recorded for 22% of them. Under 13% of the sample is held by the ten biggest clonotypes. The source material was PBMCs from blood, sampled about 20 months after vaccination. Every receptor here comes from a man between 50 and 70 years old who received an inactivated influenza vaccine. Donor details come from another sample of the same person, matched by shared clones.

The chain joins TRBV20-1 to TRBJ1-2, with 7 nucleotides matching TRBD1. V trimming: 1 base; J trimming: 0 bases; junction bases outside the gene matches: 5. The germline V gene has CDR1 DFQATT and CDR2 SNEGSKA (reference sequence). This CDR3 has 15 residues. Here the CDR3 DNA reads TGCAGTGCTAGAGGGGGGGACAGAACTAACTATGGCTACACCTTC. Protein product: CSARGGDRTNYGYTF.

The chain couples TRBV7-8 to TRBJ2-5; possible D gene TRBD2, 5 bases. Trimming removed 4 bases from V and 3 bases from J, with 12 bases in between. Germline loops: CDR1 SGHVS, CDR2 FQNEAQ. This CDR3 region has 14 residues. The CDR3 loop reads CASSYRGSKETQYF. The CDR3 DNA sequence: TGTGCCAGCAGCTACCGAGGGTCAAAAGAGACCCAGTACTTC.

CDR3 residues: CASSPDRHYEQYF. The CDR3 DNA reads as TGTGCCAGCTCACCAGACAGACACTACGAGCAGTACTTC. The chain couples TRBV18 to TRBJ2-7; weak D call: TRBD1 (5 bases). The V gene lost 2 bases and the J gene lost 3 bases, with 8 bases spanning the gap. Germline V gene sequence: CDR1 KGHSH, CDR2 LQKENI. The CDR3 covers 13 residues. The whole variable domain, filled in from reference TRBV18 and TRBJ2-7, reads NAGVMQNPRHLVRRRGQEARLRCSPMKGHSHVYWYRQLPEEGLKFMVYLQKENIIDESGMPKERFSAEFPKEGPSILRIQQVVRGDSAAYFCASSPDRHYEQYFGPGTRLTVT.

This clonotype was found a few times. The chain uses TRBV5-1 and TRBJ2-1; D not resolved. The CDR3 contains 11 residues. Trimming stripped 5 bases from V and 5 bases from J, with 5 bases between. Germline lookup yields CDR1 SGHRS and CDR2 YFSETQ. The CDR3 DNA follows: TGCGCCAGCAGTCAAGACAATGAGCAGTTCTTC. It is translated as CASSQDNEQFF.

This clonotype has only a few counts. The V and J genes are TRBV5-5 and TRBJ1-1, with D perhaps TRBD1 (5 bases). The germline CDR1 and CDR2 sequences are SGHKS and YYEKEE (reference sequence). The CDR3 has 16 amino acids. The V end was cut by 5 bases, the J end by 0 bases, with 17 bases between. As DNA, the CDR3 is TGTGCCAGCAGGGGTCTGGGGGGTACCATGAACACTGAAGCTTTCTTT. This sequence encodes CASRGLGGTMNTEAFF. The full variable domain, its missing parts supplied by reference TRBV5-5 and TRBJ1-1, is DAGVTQSPTHLIKTRGQQVTLRCSPISGHKSVSWYQQVLGQGPQFIFQYYEKEERGRGNFPDRFSARQFPNYSSELNVNALLLGDSALYLCASRGLGGTMNTEAFFGQGTRLTVV.

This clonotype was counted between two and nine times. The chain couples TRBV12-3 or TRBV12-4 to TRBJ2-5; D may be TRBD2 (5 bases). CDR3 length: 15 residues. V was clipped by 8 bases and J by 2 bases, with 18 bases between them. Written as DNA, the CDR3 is TGTGCCAGCCAGGAAGCCGGGATTGCGCAAGAGACCCAGTACTTC. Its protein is CASQEAGIAQETQYF.

The CDR3 is CASSVGSNNEQFF. For the CDR3, the DNA is TGTGCCAGCAGTGTTGGTTCGAACAATGAGCAGTTCTTC. The chain carries TRBV25-1 and TRBJ2-1; D unresolved. Germline loops: CDR1 MGHDK, CDR2 SYGVNS. Trimming took 4 bases from V and 5 from J, leaving 9 bases between them. This CDR3 is 13 amino acids long.